This TCR beta chain was identified during a study of cytotoxic CD8 clonotypes in ibrutinib-treated CLL. Study summary: Researchers reported under twelve relapsed/refractory and roughly 14 treatment-naive patients, fewer than 18 of them IGHV unmutated. Patients attained some 24 partial and 2 complete responses; at median around 67 months, 14 remained remitted while 12 progressed.

About this clone: Its specificity is not known.

Germline V CDR1 and CDR2: LGHNA, YNFKEQ. The V gene lost 0 bases and the J gene lost 2 bases, with 16 bases spanning the gap. This CDR3 comprises 17 residues. The data were produced by immunoSEQ multiplex PCR, yet TCRdb's version contains in-frame clones alone and is incomplete. There are tens of thousands of clones in the sample; approximately 71% occur only once, and approximately 50% lies in the top ten. Study conclusions and caveats: Private clonotypes, not public ones, expanded at ibrutinib response.

This sequence joins TRBV4-2 and TRBJ1-2; D might be TRBD1 (6 bases). Specimen: PBMCs, collected at disease progression, from a patient treated with ibrutinib. The receptor's source is a human donor with chronic lymphocytic leukemia. CDR3 in amino acids: CASSQERGHEGNYGYTF. The CDR3, as DNA: TGTGCCAGCAGCCAAGAGAGGGGACACGAGGGGAACTATGGCTACACCTTC.